This T cell receptor (beta chain) emerged from a study of T cells after posttransplantation cyclophosphamide (dated by TCRdb to 2016 to 2017). Study-level background: The study tracked T cell repertoire reconstitution by TRB sequencing after myeloablative bone marrow transplantation using posttransplantation cyclophosphamide as GVHD prophylaxis. Antigen receptor sequencing was done on samples from roughly 38 PTCy-treated patients and from more than 15 related bone marrow donors of those patients. Blood from every one of the roughly 33 PTCy patients who had 1-year posttransplant specimens underwent TRB sequencing. TRB sequencing was also done on up to about 3 additional blood samples from 2 to 5.2 years after transplant in 3 patients, and on pretransplant blood from 4 patients. Because TRA and TRB clonality correlated tightly in several samples, later TCR analyses were limited to TRB. Public TRB sequences were checked against a database of over 3,500 sequences associated with responses to pathogens, tumor antigens, self-antigens and alloantigens. On the study overall, not on this receptor specifically: Donor-recipient similarity was low at 1-2 months but rose over the first year, and later blood repertoires were often dominated by donor CD8+ memory clones. Across the roughly 40 patients, TRB clonality was highly associated with recipient CMV seropositivity and CMV reactivation, and diversity with PTCy was similar to that in the CNI/methotrexate controls. The TRB repertoires of T cells infiltrating skin or the GI tract showed only limited overlap with the TRB repertoires found in blood.

Genomic DNA was used for TRB sequencing, which was performed with the immunoSEQ assay at survey resolution or with the hsTCRB kit. From the authors' description of their analysis: The immunoSEQ software was used for initial read processing, and the LymphoSeq R package was used for repertoire analyses. For each TRB dataset, clonality was calculated as 1 minus normalized Shannon entropy, and the Gini coefficient was computed as well. Phenotypes of unsorted samples were inferred by mapping TRB sequences from sorted subsets of the recipient or donor onto the same recipient's unsorted samples. The clones in this table, taken by TCRdb from immuneACCESS, are in-frame only. Not every clone is retained; where verified, under half of the shortfall comes from an unresolved V gene, and the cause of the rest is unknown. V and J calls and clone size are as listed in that table; D and trimming were resolved from the DNA. For this sample the table gives fewer than 12,000 clones, of which about four fifths were detected only once. Jointly, the top ten make up approximately 5.4% of the sample.

Comment on this clone: Its antigen has not been determined. The junction differs from germline at one of its ends, possibly a read error.

The cysteine opens and the phenylalanine closes a CDR3 of 11 amino acids. The only DNA kept is the CDR3, 33 bases in frame from the first base. CDR1 and CDR2 (SGHTA, FQGNSA) derive from the germline V gene. The treatment or condition label on this specimen signifies: high-dose cyclophosphamide on days +3 and +4 as single-agent GVHD prophylaxis. Busulfan and fludarabine conditioning, a related or unrelated marrow graft, and cyclophosphamide on days +3 and +4 were given to PTCy patients. PTCy-treated patients came from a prospective multi-institutional clinical trial. Peripheral blood and bone marrow mononuclear cells were isolated by Ficoll-Hypaque density centrifugation and cryopreserved.

In this chain, TRBV7-2 is recombined with TRBJ2-1, and perhaps TRBD1 as D gene, on 6 matching bases. The TCR sequence derives from a female patient between 50 and 59 years old who received an allogeneic stem cell transplant from a related donor, was CMV-positive, and had no GVHD. Following transplantation, T cells from the graft donor may be among those present. The sequenced sample was PBMCs, obtained after allogeneic stem cell transplant with posttransplant cyclophosphamide. This receptor has the CDR3 CASSSRQVLLF. In nucleotide form, the sequence is TGTGCCAGCAGCTCTCGACAGGTGCTCCTCTTC.